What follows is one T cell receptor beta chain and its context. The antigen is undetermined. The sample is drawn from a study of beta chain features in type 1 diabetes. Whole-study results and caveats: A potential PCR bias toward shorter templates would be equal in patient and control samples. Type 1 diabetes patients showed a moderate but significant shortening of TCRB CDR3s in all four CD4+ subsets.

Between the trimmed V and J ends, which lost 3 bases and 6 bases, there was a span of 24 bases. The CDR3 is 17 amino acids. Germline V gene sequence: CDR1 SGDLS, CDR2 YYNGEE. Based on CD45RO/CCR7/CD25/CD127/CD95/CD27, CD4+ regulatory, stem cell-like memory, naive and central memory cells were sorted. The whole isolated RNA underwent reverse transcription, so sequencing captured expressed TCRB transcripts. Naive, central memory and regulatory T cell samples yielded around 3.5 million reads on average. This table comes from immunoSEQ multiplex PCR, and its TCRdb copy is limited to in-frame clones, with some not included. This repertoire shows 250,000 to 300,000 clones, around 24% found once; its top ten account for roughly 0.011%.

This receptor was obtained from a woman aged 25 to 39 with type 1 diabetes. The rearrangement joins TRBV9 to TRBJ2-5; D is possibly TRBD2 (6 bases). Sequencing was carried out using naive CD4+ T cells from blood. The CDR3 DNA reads TGTGCCAGCAGCGGGGGGACCTCGGCGGGGCTAGTCCAGACCCAGTACTTC. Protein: CASSGGTSAGLVQTQYF.